Detailed here is one TCR beta chain. Antigen specificity is unknown. The data derive from a study of PD-1 blockade in classical Hodgkin lymphoma. TCRdb's table, derived via immunoSEQ multiplex PCR, lists solely in-frame clones and lacks some. The sample lists 42,000 or so clones; around 87% were seen once. Following autologous stem cell transplantation, relapse occurred in every patient, and exposure to brentuximab vedotin varied. Whole-study results and caveats: Individuals who commenced nivolumab within less than 1 year of ASCT were excluded. Similar baseline diversity was found in complete responders and newly diagnosed patients.

The sequence was collected from a human donor with classical Hodgkin lymphoma. The material was peripheral blood mononuclear cells (PBMCs), obtained before the second cycle of nivolumab.

The CDR3 coding sequence is TGTGCCAGCAAGACCGGGGGGACTAGCACAGATACGCAGTATTTT. Translating it yields CASKTGGTSTDTQYF. The chain carries TRBV5-4 and TRBJ2-3; 7 bases map to TRBD2. The V gene's germline CDR1 is SGHNT and CDR2 YYREEE (reference sequence). The CDR3 runs 15 residues. The V gene end was trimmed by 6 bases and the J gene end by 0 bases; junction bases not matched to a gene: 7.